The 12 T cell receptor beta chains below come from one sample, sequenced in a study of T-cell reconstitution after alpha-beta-depleted transplantation in children. Unique molecular identifiers were built into the TCRbeta library. A single record per CDR3 protein comes from TCRdb applying MiXCR to the PCR reads. The sample holds around 400,000 distinct CDR3 sequences, roughly 22% seen once. The starting material was PBMCs from the stem cell graft donor, obtained from the stem cell graft. The receptors shown here come from a human donor who donated a stem cell graft to a child with acute myeloid leukemia.

The V call is TRBV5-1, the J call TRBJ2-2, with D unresolved. CDR3 length: 13 residues. The V gene lost 0 bases and the J gene lost 4 bases, with 4 bases spanning the gap. CDR1 SGHRS and CDR2 YFSETQ come from the germline V gene. The chain's CDR3 is CASSLAVTGELFF. DNA for the CDR3: TGCGCCAGCAGCTTGGCCGTCACCGGGGAGCTGTTTTTT. Together with reference TRBV5-1 and TRBJ2-2, the CDR3 gives the full variable domain: KAGVTQTPRYLIKTRGQQVTLSCSPISGHRSVSWYQQTPGQGLQFLFEYFSETQRNKGNFPGRFSGRQFSNSRSEMNVSTLELGDSALYLCASSLAVTGELFFGEGSRLTVL.

This rearrangement joins TRBV6-5 to TRBJ1-2; D is unresolved. V dropped 6 bases and J dropped 7 bases, with 12 bases sitting between them. The CDR3 spans 12 residues. The germline CDR1 and CDR2 sequences are MNHEY and SVGAGI. CDR3 residues: CASSRGKSGYTF. The CDR3 coding sequence is TGTGCCAGCAGCCGAGGGAAATCTGGCTACACCTTC.

This clonotype was observed at least ten times. The chain links TRBV6-1 to TRBJ2-3; D may correspond to TRBD1 or TRBD2 (5 bases each). This CDR3 is 13 amino acids long. V dropped 6 bases and J dropped 3 bases, with 10 bases sitting between them. The germline gives CDR1 MNHNS, CDR2 SASEGT. The CDR3 spells CASSRGTTDTQYF. The DNA of the CDR3 is TGTGCCAGCAGCCGAGGGACGACAGATACGCAGTATTTT.

The chain joins TRBV7-9 to TRBJ2-7, with D unresolved. The CDR3 sequence is 13 residues long. Germline V gene lookup returns CDR1 SEHNR and CDR2 FQNEAQ (reference sequence). V lost 2 bases and J lost 7, with 12 bases in between. CDR3 sequence: CASSLLLGEEQYF. CDR3 DNA: TGTGCCAGCAGCTTACTCTTGGGCGAGGAGCAGTACTTC.

This chain uses TRBV15 with TRBJ2-5; TRBD1 matches 8 bases. CDR3 length: 14 amino acids. Trimming removed 4 bases from V and 7 bases from J; junction bases left unmatched: 8. In germline, CDR1 is LNHNV, CDR2 YYDKDF (reference sequence). In DNA, the CDR3 is TGTGCCACCAGCAACCAGGGGGCGGGTGTGACCCAGTACTTC. It yields the protein CATSNQGAGVTQYF. Filled out from reference TRBV15 and TRBJ2-5, the complete variable domain reads DAMVIQNPRYQVTQFGKPVTLSCSQTLNHNVMYWYQQKSSQAPKLLFHYYDKDFNNEADTPDNFQSRRPNTSFCFLDIRSPGLGDTAMYLCATSNQGAGVTQYFGPGTRLLVL.

The chain uses TRBV28 and TRBJ1-5, with D tentatively TRBD1 (5 bases). The V gene lost 5 bases and the J gene lost 4 bases, with 18 bases spanning the gap. Looked up from germline, CDR1 is MDHEN and CDR2 is SYDVKM. The CDR3 runs to 16 residues. The CDR3 sequence is CASSPMPGRSNQPQHF. The CDR3 DNA reads as TGTGCCAGCAGTCCAATGCCGGGACGTTCGAATCAGCCCCAGCATTTT.

CDR3 in DNA: TGTGCCAGCAGCTCTAACCCAGGGGAGGTGGGAAACACTGAAGCTTTCTTT. Its protein is CASSSNPGEVGNTEAFF. J is TRBJ1-1 and V is TRBV7-3; D might be TRBD1 (6 bases). The germline V and J ends were trimmed by 4 bases and 2 bases, with 20 bases remaining between them. Germline-derived CDR1 and CDR2 are SGHTA and FQGTGA. The CDR3 loop spans 17 amino acids.

The chain uses TRBV29-1 and TRBJ2-3; D may be TRBD2 (6 bases). The CDR3 is 13 residues long. Germline CDR1 reads SQVTM; CDR2 reads ANQGSEA. Trimming pared 1 base from V and 2 bases from J, leaving 7 bases between. The CDR3 sequence is CSVEGGDTDTQYF. The CDR3 bases are TGCAGCGTTGAAGGGGGGGACACAGATACGCAGTATTTT.

This clonotype was observed a handful of times. An end of the junction differs from the germline gene, which may be a read error. The rearrangement uses TRBV27 and TRBJ2-7; TRBD1 might be the D (5 bases). The CDR3 runs 19 residues. Germline V gene sequence: CDR1 MNHEY, CDR2 SMNVEV (reference sequence). The CDR3 reads CASSPVGVWTEPYSYEQYF. CDR3 nucleotide sequence: TGTGCGAGCAGCCCCGTAGGGGTCTGGACCGAGCCGTACTCCTACGAGCAGTACTTC.

The chain recombines TRBV12-3 or TRBV12-4 with TRBJ2-7; D might be TRBD2 (6 bases). This CDR3 has 15 amino acids. The V and J ends lost 6 bases and 0 bases respectively, with 15 bases between them. CDR3 loop: CASSPLAYSSYEQYF. The CDR3 nucleotides are TGTGCCAGCAGCCCTCTAGCGTACAGCTCCTACGAGCAGTACTTC.

V gene TRBV7-3 combines with J gene TRBJ2-1; tentatively, D is TRBD1 (6 bases). Per germline, CDR1 SGHTA and CDR2 FQGTGA. CDR3 length: 11 residues. The V gene lost 5 bases and the J gene lost 10 bases, with 9 bases spanning the gap. CDR3: CASSQGQEQFF. CDR3 nucleotides: TGTGCCAGCAGCCAAGGACAGGAGCAGTTCTTC.

The table lists this clonotype with a few counts. This rearrangement joins TRBV28 to TRBJ2-7; 13 bases line up with TRBD2. The CDR3 loop spans 15 amino acids. CDR1 and CDR2 from the germline V gene are MDHEN and SYDVKM. The V gene end was trimmed by 6 bases and the J gene end by 0 bases; junction bases not matched to a gene: 2. The CDR3 region is CASRGTSGNSYEQYF. CDR3 nucleotide sequence: TGTGCCAGCAGAGGGACTAGCGGGAACTCCTACGAGCAGTACTTC.